The clone carrying this T cell receptor beta chain was observed a handful of times. Its antigen remains unidentified. Germline V lookup: CDR1 SGDLS, CDR2 YYNGEE. This CDR3 is 15 amino acids long. V dropped 2 bases and J dropped 1; count of bases not matched to a gene: 4. Reverse transcribing all isolated RNA meant expressed TCRB transcripts were sequenced. It was found that naive, central memory and regulatory T cell samples averaged approximately 3.6 million reads. Here immunoSEQ multiplex PCR was the method, and the copy in TCRdb shows in-frame clones only, minus some. This sample carries about 650,000 clones, 9.5% to 15% of them seen once, and the ten largest clones take approximately 0.11%. The data belong to a study of beta chain features in type 1 diabetes. Notes on the study in general: A moderate, significant TCRB CDR3 shortening appeared in type 1 diabetes across four CD4+ subsets. Within patients, naive, central memory and Treg TCRB repertoires seemed more similar than within healthy donors.

This receptor was obtained from a man younger than 40 with type 1 diabetes. Material: naive CD4+ T cells from blood. The chain uses TRBV9 and TRBJ2-5, with 8 bases lining up with TRBD1. This CDR3 is CASSVGTGAQETQYF. In DNA form, the CDR3 reads TGTGCCAGCAGCGTGGGGACAGGCGCCCAAGAGACCCAGTACTTC.